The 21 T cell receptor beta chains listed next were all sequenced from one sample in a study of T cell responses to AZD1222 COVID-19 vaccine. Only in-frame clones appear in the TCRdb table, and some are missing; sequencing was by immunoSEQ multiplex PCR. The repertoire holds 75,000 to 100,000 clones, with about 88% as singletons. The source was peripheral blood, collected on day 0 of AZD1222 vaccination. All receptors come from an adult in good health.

The chain's CDR3 is CAISALREGSGYYGYTF. In DNA, the CDR3 is TGTGCCATCAGTGCTCTCCGGGAAGGCTCGGGGTACTATGGCTACACCTTC. This sequence joins TRBV10-3 and TRBJ1-2; D remains ambiguous. Trimming removed 4 bases from V and 3 bases from J, with 21 bases in between. There are 17 residues in the CDR3. Germline V gene sequence: CDR1 ENHRY, CDR2 SYGVKD.

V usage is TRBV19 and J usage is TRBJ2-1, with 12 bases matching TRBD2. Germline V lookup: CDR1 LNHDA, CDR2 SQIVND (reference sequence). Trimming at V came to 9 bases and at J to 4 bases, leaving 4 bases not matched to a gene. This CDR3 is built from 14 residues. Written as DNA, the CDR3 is TGTGCCAGGCATGGACTAGCGGGGTACAATGAGCAGTTCTTC. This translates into CARHGLAGYNEQFF.

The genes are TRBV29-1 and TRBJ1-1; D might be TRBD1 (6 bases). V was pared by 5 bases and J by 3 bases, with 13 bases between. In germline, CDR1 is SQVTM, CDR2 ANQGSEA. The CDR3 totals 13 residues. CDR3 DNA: TGCAGCGTTACTCCAGGGGACGACACTGAAGCTTTCTTT. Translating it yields CSVTPGDDTEAFF.

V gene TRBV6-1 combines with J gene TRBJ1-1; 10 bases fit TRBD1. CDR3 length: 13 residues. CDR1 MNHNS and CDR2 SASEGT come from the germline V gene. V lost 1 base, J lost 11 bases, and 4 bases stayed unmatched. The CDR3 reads CASSEVGQGLAFF. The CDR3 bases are TGTGCCAGCAGTGAAGTGGGACAGGGGTTGGCTTTCTTT.

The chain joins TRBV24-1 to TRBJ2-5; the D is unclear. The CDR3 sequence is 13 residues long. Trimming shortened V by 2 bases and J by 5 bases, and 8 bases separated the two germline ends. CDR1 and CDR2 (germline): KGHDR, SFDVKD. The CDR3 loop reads CATSDSRYETQYF. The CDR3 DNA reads TGTGCCACCAGTGATTCCAGGTACGAGACCCAGTACTTC.

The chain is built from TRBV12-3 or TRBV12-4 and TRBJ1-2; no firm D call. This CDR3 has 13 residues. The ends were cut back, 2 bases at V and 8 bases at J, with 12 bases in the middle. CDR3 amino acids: CASSLSSQLGYTF. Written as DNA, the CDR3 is TGTGCCAGCAGTTTATCATCTCAGTTAGGCTACACCTTC.

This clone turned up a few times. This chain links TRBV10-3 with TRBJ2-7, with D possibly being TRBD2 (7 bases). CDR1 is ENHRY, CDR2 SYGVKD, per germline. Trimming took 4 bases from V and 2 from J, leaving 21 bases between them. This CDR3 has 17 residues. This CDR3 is CAISVTGGGQVTYEQYF. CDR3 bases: TGTGCCATCAGTGTCACTGGGGGGGGGCAGGTAACCTACGAGCAGTACTTC.

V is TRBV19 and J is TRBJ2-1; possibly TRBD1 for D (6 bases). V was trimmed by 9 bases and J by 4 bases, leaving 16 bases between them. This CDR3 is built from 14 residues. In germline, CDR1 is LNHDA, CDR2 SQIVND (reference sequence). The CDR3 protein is CASQKGGLYNEQFF. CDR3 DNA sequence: TGTGCCAGCCAAAAAGGGGGTCTATACAATGAGCAGTTCTTC.

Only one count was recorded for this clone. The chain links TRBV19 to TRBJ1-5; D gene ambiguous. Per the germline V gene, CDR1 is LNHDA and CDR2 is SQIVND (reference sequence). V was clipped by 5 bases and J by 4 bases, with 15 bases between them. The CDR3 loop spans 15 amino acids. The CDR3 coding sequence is TGTGCCAGTAGTTCTCAGATGACGGGTAATCAGCCCCAGCATTTT. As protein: CASSSQMTGNQPQHF.

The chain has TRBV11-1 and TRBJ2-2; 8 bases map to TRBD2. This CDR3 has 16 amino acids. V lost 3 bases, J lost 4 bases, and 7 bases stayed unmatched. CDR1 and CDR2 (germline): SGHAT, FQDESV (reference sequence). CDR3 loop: CASSFPGGAITGELFF. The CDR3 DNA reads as TGTGCCAGCAGCTTTCCCGGGGGGGCCATCACCGGGGAGCTGTTTTTT.

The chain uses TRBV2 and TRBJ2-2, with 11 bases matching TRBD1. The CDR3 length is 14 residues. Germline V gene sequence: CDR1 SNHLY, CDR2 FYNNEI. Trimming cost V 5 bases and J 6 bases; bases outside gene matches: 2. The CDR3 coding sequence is TGTGCCAGCAGTCGGGACAGGGGGGCCGGGGAGCTGTTTTTT. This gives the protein CASSRDRGAGELFF. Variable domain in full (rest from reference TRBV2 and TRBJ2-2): EPEVTQTPSHQVTQMGQEVILRCVPISNHLYFYWYRQILGQKVEFLVSFYNNEISEKSEIFDDQFSVERPDGSNFTLKIRSTKLEDSAMYFCASSRDRGAGELFFGEGSRLTVL.

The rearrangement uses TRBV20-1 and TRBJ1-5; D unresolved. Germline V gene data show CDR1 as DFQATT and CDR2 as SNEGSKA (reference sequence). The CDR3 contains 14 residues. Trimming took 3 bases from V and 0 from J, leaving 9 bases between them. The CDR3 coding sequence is TGCAGTGCTAGTCGGGTGGGTAGCAATCAGCCCCAGCATTTT. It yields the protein CSASRVGSNQPQHF.

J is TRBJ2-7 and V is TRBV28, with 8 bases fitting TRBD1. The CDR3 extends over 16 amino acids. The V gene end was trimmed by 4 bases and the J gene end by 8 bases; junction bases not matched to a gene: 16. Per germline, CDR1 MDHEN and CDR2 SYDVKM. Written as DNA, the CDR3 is TGTGCCAGCAGTTCCCAACCGGGGACAGGATTTAGACAGCAGTACTTC. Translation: CASSSQPGTGFRQQYF. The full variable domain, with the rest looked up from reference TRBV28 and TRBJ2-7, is DVKVTQSSRYLVKRTGEKVFLECVQDMDHENMFWYRQDPGLGLRLIYFSYDVKMKEKGDIPEGYSVSREKKERFSLILESASTNQTSMYLCASSSQPGTGFRQQYFGPGTRLTVT.

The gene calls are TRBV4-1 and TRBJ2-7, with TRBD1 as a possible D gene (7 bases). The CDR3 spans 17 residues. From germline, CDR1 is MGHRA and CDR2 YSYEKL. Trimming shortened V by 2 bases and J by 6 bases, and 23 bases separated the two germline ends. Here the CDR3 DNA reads TGCGCCAGCAGCCAAATCTTTCATTCAGGGGGGACCCGCGAGCAGTACTTC. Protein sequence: CASSQIFHSGGTREQYF.

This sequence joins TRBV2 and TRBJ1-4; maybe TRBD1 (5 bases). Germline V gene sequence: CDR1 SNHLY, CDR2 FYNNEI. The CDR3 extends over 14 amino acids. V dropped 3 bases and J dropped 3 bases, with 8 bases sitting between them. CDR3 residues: CASSDGQANEKLFF. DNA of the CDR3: TGTGCCAGCAGTGACGGACAAGCTAATGAAAAACTGTTTTTT.

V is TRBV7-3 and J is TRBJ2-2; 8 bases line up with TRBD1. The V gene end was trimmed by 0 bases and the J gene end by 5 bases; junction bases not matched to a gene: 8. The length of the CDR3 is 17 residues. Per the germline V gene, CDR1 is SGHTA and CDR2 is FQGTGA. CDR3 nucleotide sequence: TGTGCCAGCAGCTTAACGTCCGACAGGGGACTTACCGGGGAGCTGTTTTTT. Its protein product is CASSLTSDRGLTGELFF.

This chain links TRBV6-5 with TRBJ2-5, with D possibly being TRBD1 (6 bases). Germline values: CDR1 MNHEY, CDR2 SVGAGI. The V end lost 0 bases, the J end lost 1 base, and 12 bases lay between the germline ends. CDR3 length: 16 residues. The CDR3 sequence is CASSYSPQTGQETQYF. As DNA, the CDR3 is TGTGCCAGCAGTTACTCTCCACAGACAGGCCAAGAGACCCAGTACTTC.

CDR3 nucleotide sequence: TGTGCCTGGAGAGCAGGGGTCGGTGGCTACACCTTC. It translates to CAWRAGVGGYTF. The rearrangement uses TRBV30 and TRBJ1-2, with D maybe TRBD1 (6 bases). Trimming pared 3 bases from V and 7 bases from J, leaving 12 bases between. CDR1 is GTSNPN and CDR2 is SVGIG in the germline V gene (reference sequence). The CDR3 covers 12 residues.

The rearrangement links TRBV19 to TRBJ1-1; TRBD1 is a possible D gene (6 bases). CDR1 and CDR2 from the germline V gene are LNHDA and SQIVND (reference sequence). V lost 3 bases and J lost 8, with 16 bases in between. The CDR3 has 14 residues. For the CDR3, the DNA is TGTGCCAGTAGTATGGGTCCGGGACAATCCGAAGCTTTCTTT. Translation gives CASSMGPGQSEAFF.

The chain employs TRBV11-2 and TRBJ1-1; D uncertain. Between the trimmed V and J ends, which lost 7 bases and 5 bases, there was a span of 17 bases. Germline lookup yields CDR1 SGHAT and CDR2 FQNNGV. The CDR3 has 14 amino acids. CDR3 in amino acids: CASTGVRRLTEAFF. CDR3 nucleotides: TGTGCCAGCACCGGGGTAAGGAGACTAACTGAAGCTTTCTTT. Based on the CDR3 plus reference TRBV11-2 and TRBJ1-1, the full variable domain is EAGVAQSPRYKIIEKRQSVAFWCNPISGHATLYWYQQILGQGPKLLIQFQNNGVVDDSQLPKDRFSAERLKGVDSTLKIQPAKLEDSAVYLCASTGVRRLTEAFFGQGTRLTVV.

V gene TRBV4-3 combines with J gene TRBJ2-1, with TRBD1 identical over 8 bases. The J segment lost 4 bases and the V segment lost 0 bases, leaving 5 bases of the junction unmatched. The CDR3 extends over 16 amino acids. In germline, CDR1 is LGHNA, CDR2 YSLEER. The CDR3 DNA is TGCGCCAGCAGCCAAGATCAGGGACAGGTTTACAATGAGCAGTTCTTC. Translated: CASSQDQGQVYNEQFF.